This is a list of T cell receptor beta chains from one sample in a study of cytomegalovirus exposure and HLA in healthy donors. Using immunoSEQ multiplex PCR, the repertoire was profiled, and TCRdb retains in-frame clones only, with some absent. This sample yields more than 90,000 clones, of which approximately 81% are seen a single time; around 4.2% belongs to the top ten. The material sequenced was PBMCs. Receptors were obtained from a woman in her sixties or seventies in good health and CMV-seropositive. Both conserved end residues are part of each CDR3. A D gene is named only where the DNA matches it firmly. Rows give clone size only sometimes, using once, few, many, or a class for an expanded clone.

- | - | TRBJ2-5 | TRBV5-4 | CASSLVTGFQETQYF | TGTGCCAGCAGCTTGGTAACAGGGTTCCAAGAGACCCAGTACTTC
TRBD1 | few | TRBJ1-5 | TRBV7-9 | CASSPGQGADQPQHF | TGTGCCAGCAGCCCCGGACAGGGGGCAGATCAGCCCCAGCATTTT
- | few | TRBJ2-1 | TRBV5-6 | CASTPWGRVYNEQFF | TGTGCCAGCACCCCGTGGGGCCGGGTTTACAATGAGCAGTTCTTC
- | - | TRBJ2-7 | TRBV7-2 | CASSFLGSSYEQYF | TGTGCCAGCAGCTTTCTGGGCAGCTCCTACGAGCAGTACTTC
- | - | TRBJ1-2 | TRBV10-3 | CAISGRGLNYGYTF | TGTGCCATCAGTGGGCGGGGCCTTAACTATGGCTACACCTTC
- | few | TRBJ1-5 | TRBV18 | CASSEGNPGSQPQHF | TGTGCCAGCTCAGAGGGAAATCCGGGTAGTCAGCCCCAGCATTTT
- | - | TRBJ2-5 | TRBV5-4 | CASRRDWGETQYF | TGTGCCAGCAGACGGGACTGGGGAGAGACCCAGTACTTC
- | - | TRBJ1-2 | TRBV19 | CASSIRHGGDGNYGYTF | TGTGCCAGTAGTATTCGGCACGGGGGAGACGGTAACTATGGCTACACCTTC
TRBD1 | - | TRBJ2-4 | TRBV4-2 | CASSQGGVGQAPSKNIQYF | TGTGCCAGCAGCCAAGGTGGTGTTGGACAGGCCCCTTCCAAAAACATTCAGTACTTC
TRBD2 | - | TRBJ2-3 | TRBV11-2 | CASSHSTSGTDTQYF | TGTGCCAGCAGCCATTCGACTAGCGGCACAGATACGCAGTATTTT
- | - | TRBJ2-3 | TRBV29-1 | CSVGADYTQYF | TGCAGCGTTGGGGCGGACTATACGCAGTATTTT
- | - | TRBJ2-7 | TRBV4-1 | CASSHKQGPAYEQYF | TGCGCCAGCAGCCATAAACAGGGCCCGGCCTACGAGCAGTACTTC
- | once | TRBJ2-7 | TRBV7-9 | CSSSSAGGPYEQYF | TGTTCCAGCAGCTCTGCCGGGGGACCCTACGAGCAGTACTTC
- | - | TRBJ1-5 | TRBV27 | CASSLNSYSNQPQHF | TGTGCCAGCAGTTTGAACAGCTATAGCAATCAGCCCCAGCATTTT
- | - | TRBJ1-5 | TRBV30 | CAWSPRGNQPQHF | TGTGCCTGGAGTCCACGCGGGAATCAGCCCCAGCATTTT
TRBD1 | - | TRBJ1-1 | TRBV29-1 | CSVEDTGGGTEAFF | TGCAGCGTTGAAGATACAGGGGGCGGCACTGAAGCTTTCTTT
- | - | TRBJ2-5 | TRBV4-2 | CASSQDKGVETQYF | TGTGCCAGCAGCCAAGATAAGGGAGTCGAGACCCAGTACTTC
- | few | TRBJ2-4 | TRBV30 | CAWSAYRLTQIAKNIQYF | TGTGCCTGGAGCGCCTATCGGCTCACACAGATAGCCAAAAACATTCAGTACTTC
- | once | TRBJ2-6 | TRBV19 | CACSSDSGANVLTF | TGTGCCTGCTCCAGTGACTCTGGGGCCAACGTCCTGACTTTC
TRBD1 | - | TRBJ2-1 | TRBV9 | CASSEGRGTGQFF | TGTGCCAGCAGCGAGGGAAGGGGGACAGGGCAGTTCTTC
- | - | TRBJ1-5 | TRBV27 | CASSFAGPQPQHF | TGTGCCAGCAGTTTCGCAGGGCCTCAGCCCCAGCATTTT
- | - | TRBJ1-4 | TRBV1 | CTSSIRRDRGFSPREKLFF | TGCACCAGCAGCATTCGTCGGGACAGGGGGTTTAGCCCCAGAGAAAAACTGTTTTTT
- | - | TRBJ1-3 | TRBV7-9 | CSSSARQANTIYF | TGTTCCAGCAGCGCCCGTCAGGCGAACACCATATATTTT
TRBD1 | - | TRBJ1-2 | TRBV30 | CAGTPGQSVYGYTF | TGTGCCGGGACTCCGGGACAGTCTGTCTATGGCTACACCTTC
- | - | TRBJ1-5 | TRBV30 | CAWGRSGGNGQPQHF | TGTGCCTGGGGAAGGTCGGGGGGGAATGGTCAGCCCCAGCATTTT
- | - | TRBJ2-7 | TRBV5-1 | CASSFGPLYEQYF | TGCGCCAGCAGCTTCGGTCCACTCTACGAGCAGTACTTC
- | - | TRBJ2-6 | TRBV5-4 | CASSLVASGANVLTF | TGTGCCAGCAGCTTGGTAGCTTCTGGGGCCAACGTCCTGACTTTC
- | few | TRBJ1-1 | TRBV28 | CASSAQGFEAFF | TGTGCCAGCAGTGCACAGGGCTTTGAAGCTTTCTTT
- | - | TRBJ1-1 | TRBV6-4 | CASSAGHPRIRTEAFF | TGTGCCAGCAGTGCCGGACATCCCAGAATAAGGACTGAAGCTTTCTTT
TRBD1 | - | TRBJ2-5 | TRBV11-1 | CASSRTKGASVTQYF | TGTGCCAGCAGCAGGACGAAGGGGGCCTCTGTAACCCAGTACTTC
TRBD1 | - | TRBJ2-5 | TRBV9 | CASSAGQGVETQYF | TGTGCCAGCAGCGCGGGACAGGGGGTCGAGACCCAGTACTTC
- | - | TRBJ2-2 | TRBV18 | CASSPIGRANTGELFF | TGTGCCAGCTCACCAATCGGGCGGGCGAACACCGGGGAGCTGTTTTTT
- | once | TRBJ2-1 | TRBV20-1 | CSSGGGREQFF | TGCAGTTCCGGCGGCGGTCGGGAGCAGTTCTTC
- | - | TRBJ1-2 | TRBV28 | CASSLPRDTNNYGYTF | TGTGCCAGCAGCCTCCCCCGGGACACCAATAACTATGGCTACACCTTC
TRBD2 | - | TRBJ2-2 | TRBV30 | CAWSKGLAGTNTGELFF | TGTGCCTGGAGCAAGGGACTAGCGGGAACGAACACCGGGGAGCTGTTTTTT
TRBD2 | - | TRBJ2-7 | TRBV5-1 | CASSTGTSGRFEQYF | TGCGCCAGCAGCACCGGGACTAGCGGGAGGTTCGAGCAGTACTTC
- | - | TRBJ1-1 | TRBV11-2 | CASSSQSGTEAFF | TGTGCCAGCAGCTCCCAGTCAGGGACTGAAGCTTTCTTT
- | - | TRBJ2-3 | TRBV6-1 | CAVVGGKGSTDTQYF | TGTGCCGTCGTGGGCGGGAAGGGGAGCACAGATACGCAGTATTTT
TRBD1 | - | TRBJ2-5 | TRBV15 | CATSRGQGHETQYF | TGTGCCACCAGCAGAGGACAGGGCCACGAGACCCAGTACTTC
- | - | TRBJ2-7 | TRBV5-1 | CASSLGSPDTYEQYF | TGCGCCAGCAGCTTAGGTAGTCCGGACACCTACGAGCAGTACTTC
TRBD1 | - | TRBJ2-6 | TRBV2 | CASRDGQGRSGANVLTF | TGTGCCAGCAGGGATGGACAGGGGCGCTCTGGGGCCAACGTCCTGACTTTC
- | - | TRBJ2-7 | TRBV21-1 | CASPLIMSVSYEQYF | TGTGCCAGCCCCCTAATAATGAGCGTCTCCTACGAGCAGTACTTC
- | - | TRBJ1-1 | TRBV29-1 | CSVEVNLRSTEAFF | TGCAGCGTTGAAGTTAACCTCAGAAGCACTGAAGCTTTCTTT
TRBD1 | - | TRBJ2-6 | TRBV5-1 | CASSLGDRSLRSSGANVLTF | TGCGCCAGCAGCTTGGGGGACAGGTCACTTCGGAGCTCTGGGGCCAACGTCCTGACTTTC
TRBD1 | once | TRBJ2-5 | TRBV5-6 | CASSPGQQETQYF | TGTGCCAGCAGCCCGGGACAGCAAGAGACCCAGTACTTC